These 9 T cell receptor beta chains share one sample of origin, sequenced in a study of cytomegalovirus exposure and HLA in healthy donors. Vbeta (60) and Jbeta (13) primers were used in the PCR. The assay was immunoSEQ multiplex PCR, and TCRdb's table has in-frame clones only and misses some. Counted here are about 200,000 clones, roughly four fifths occurring once; the ten biggest clones make up 2.5% to 3.5%. Sequenced input: PBMCs. The origin of the receptors is a woman in her thirties or forties in good health and CMV-seronegative.

V usage is TRBV18 and J usage is TRBJ1-1; possibly TRBD1 for D (5 bases). V was clipped by 1 base and J by 5 bases, with 11 bases between them. The CDR3 length is 14 residues. Germline-derived CDR1 and CDR2 are KGHSH and LQKENI. The CDR3 nucleotides read TGTGCCAGCTCACCACTGGAGGGGCGGACTGAAGCTTTCTTT. Residues: CASSPLEGRTEAFF. Filled out from reference TRBV18 and TRBJ1-1, the complete variable domain reads NAGVMQNPRHLVRRRGQEARLRCSPMKGHSHVYWYRQLPEEGLKFMVYLQKENIIDESGMPKERFSAEFPKEGPSILRIQQVVRGDSAAYFCASSPLEGRTEAFFGQGTRLTVV.

In DNA, the CDR3 is TGTGCCATCGCGGCCAGATCCGACGAGCAGTACTTC. Encoded protein: CAIAARSDEQYF. This sequence joins TRBV10-3 and TRBJ2-7; unclear D gene. Per germline, CDR1 ENHRY and CDR2 SYGVKD. CDR3 size: 12 residues. V gave up 8 bases and J gave up 5 bases, with 13 bases separating them.

V gene TRBV7-9 combines with J gene TRBJ2-3; 8 nucleotides align to TRBD1. The CDR3 is 14 amino acids. The ends lost 8 bases at V and 2 bases at J; junction bases unmatched: 6. CDR1 is SEHNR and CDR2 is FQNEAQ in the germline V gene (reference sequence). The CDR3 is CASGPDRDTDTQYF. The CDR3 DNA is TGTGCCAGCGGGCCGGACAGGGACACAGATACGCAGTATTTT.

CDR3 sequence reads: CAWSSGSSYEQYF. Written as DNA, the CDR3 is TGTGCCTGGAGTAGCGGGAGCTCCTACGAGCAGTACTTC. The chain has TRBV30 and TRBJ2-5; 8 bases map to TRBD2. The last part of the DNA fits TRBJ2-7 better; the J call may be wrong. The length of the CDR3 is 13 residues. Germline V gene lookup returns CDR1 GTSNPN and CDR2 SVGIG (reference sequence).

There are a few counts of this clone. Written as DNA, the CDR3 is TGTGCCATCAGTGAGTCGACGGGACAGGGGTTTTACACCTTC. Translation gives CAISESTGQGFYTF. The V call is TRBV10-3, the J call TRBJ1-2; 10 nucleotides line up with TRBD1. V lost 0 bases, J lost 11 bases, and 6 bases stayed unmatched. Germline assignment: CDR1 ENHRY and CDR2 SYGVKD. The CDR3 consists of 14 residues.

This clone was seen more than once but under ten times. The V and J genes are TRBV4-1 and TRBJ2-7; 11 bases match TRBD2. The ends lost 1 base at V and 2 bases at J; junction bases unmatched: 16. There are 20 residues in the CDR3. Germline V CDR1 and CDR2: MGHRA, YSYEKL. CDR3 sequence: CASSQAYGTSGSRGTYEQYF. CDR3 sequence (DNA): TGCGCCAGCAGCCAAGCCTACGGGACTAGCGGCTCCCGGGGGACCTACGAGCAGTACTTC.

The genes are TRBV5-1 and TRBJ2-3; TRBD1 aligns across 8 bases. The CDR3 is 15 residues long. V trimming: 0 bases; J trimming: 4 bases; junction bases outside the gene matches: 4. Per germline, CDR1 SGHRS and CDR2 YFSETQ. CDR3: CASSLEGTGADTQYF. Here the CDR3 DNA reads TGCGCCAGCAGCTTGGAAGGGACAGGAGCAGATACGCAGTATTTT.

The V call is TRBV7-2, the J call TRBJ2-4; tentatively, D is TRBD2 (6 bases). V dropped 5 bases and J dropped 3 bases, with 14 bases sitting between them. This CDR3 is 15 amino acids long. Looked up from germline, CDR1 is SGHTA and CDR2 is FQGNSA. This CDR3 reads CASSAGRSFKNIQYF. The CDR3 nucleotides read TGTGCCAGCAGCGCGGGGAGGTCCTTCAAAAACATTCAGTACTTC. Full variable domain (remainder filled in from reference TRBV7-2 and TRBJ2-4): GAGVSQSPSNKVTEKGKDVELRCDPISGHTALYWYRQSLGQGLEFLIYFQGNSAPDKSGLPSDRFSAERTGGSVSTLTIQRTQQEDSAVYLCASSAGRSFKNIQYFGAGTRLSVL.

This clone showed up just once. The V call is TRBV5-1, the J call TRBJ2-5; D unclear. Germline V CDR1 and CDR2: SGHRS, YFSETQ. V lost 1 base and J 1 base, leaving 5 bases between the germline ends. CDR3 size: 13 residues. The CDR3 loop is CASSLTVQETQYF. The CDR3 DNA reads as TGCGCCAGCAGCTTGACAGTCCAAGAGACCCAGTACTTC.